The T cell receptor beta chain described here comes from a study of immune evolution from preneoplasia to lung adenocarcinoma. Overall study findings and caveats: Top clone frequencies peaked in normal lung, apparently declining through invasive adenocarcinoma. Clonality was highest in normal lung, lower in later-stage lesions apparently.

This clone was observed a few times. What it recognizes is unknown. The assay was immunoSEQ multiplex PCR, and TCRdb's table has in-frame clones only and misses some. The sample lists around 2,700 clones; 83% were seen once. Resections took place in Japan or China from the mid-2010s to the late 2010s. CDR1 is SEHNR, CDR2 FQNEAQ, per germline (reference sequence). The CDR3 consists of 14 residues. With 4 bases removed from V and 13 bases from J, the gap between germline ends came to 22 bases. Material: FFPE adjacent normal lung tissue. This TCR was sampled from a person aged 65-85 years with lung adenocarcinoma. The gene calls are TRBV7-9 and TRBJ1-1, with D tentatively TRBD1 (6 bases). This CDR3 reads CASSSKGGAQVSFF. The CDR3 coding sequence is TGTGCCAGCAGCTCAAAGGGGGGGGCCCAGGTTAGTTTCTTT.